Following are 26 T cell receptor beta chains from one sample sequenced in a study of CD8 T cells in ankylosing spondylitis. TCRdb itself ran the 5' RACE reads through MiXCR, one entry per CDR3 protein. The table records about 220,000 distinct CDR3 sequences, under 30% of them present only once. The sequencing sample was made of blood, either unsorted or a sorted T cell fraction (not recorded which). All receptors come from a male donor with ankylosing spondylitis or in good health (not recorded which).

This clonotype was seen more than once but under ten times. The J gene is TRBJ1-2, the V gene TRBV20-1; D unresolved. V lost 1 base and J 3 bases, leaving 6 bases between the germline ends. The CDR3 runs 12 residues. The germline CDR1 and CDR2 sequences are DFQATT and SNEGSKA (reference sequence). CDR3 protein: CSARAGDYGYTF. CDR3 in DNA: TGCAGTGCTAGAGCGGGTGACTATGGCTACACCTTC.

Comments on this clonotype: Since a much larger clone is just one base distant, this may be a read error. The chain combines TRBV29-1 with TRBJ1-2; D possibly corresponds to TRBD1 (5 bases). Trimming shortened V by 2 bases and J by 7 bases, and 8 bases separated the two germline ends. Germline loops: CDR1 SQVTM, CDR2 ANQGSEA. This CDR3 has 11 residues. CDR3: CSVEPRGGYTF. The CDR3 region has the DNA TGCAGCGTTGAACCTAGGGGTGGCTACACCTTC.

In this sample, this clonotype turned up many times. The chain uses TRBV5-1 and TRBJ2-7; weak D call: TRBD1 (6 bases). Deletions cut 4 bases from V and 0 bases from J, with 11 bases between. This CDR3 contains 14 residues. CDR1 and CDR2 from the germline V gene are SGHRS and YFSETQ. The CDR3 here is CASSQGQNSYEQYF. The CDR3 coding sequence is TGCGCCAGCAGCCAAGGACAGAACTCCTACGAGCAGTACTTC.

This clonotype was counted many times. V and J are TRBV5-1 and TRBJ2-1, with D perhaps assigned TRBD1 or TRBD2 (5 bases each). Germline lookup yields CDR1 SGHRS and CDR2 YFSETQ. This CDR3 has 13 amino acids. The V end lost 0 bases, the J end lost 7 bases, and 8 bases lay between the germline ends. The CDR3 here is CASSLEGTNEQFF. CDR3 in DNA: TGCGCCAGCAGCTTGGAAGGGACGAATGAGCAGTTCTTC. The full variable domain, rest sourced from reference TRBV5-1 and TRBJ2-1, is KAGVTQTPRYLIKTRGQQVTLSCSPISGHRSVSWYQQTPGQGLQFLFEYFSETQRNKGNFPGRFSGRQFSNSRSEMNVSTLELGDSALYLCASSLEGTNEQFFGPGTRLTVL.

This clonotype has just a few counts. The chain has TRBV29-1 and TRBJ2-3; the D is unclear. CDR1 SQVTM and CDR2 ANQGSEA come from the germline V gene. The ends were cut back, 4 bases at V and 4 bases at J, with 18 bases in the middle. CDR3 length equals 15 residues. As DNA, the CDR3 is TGCAGCGTTGTGGGCTCCTCTACGTCTCCAGATACGCAGTATTTT. Translated: CSVVGSSTSPDTQYF.

This sequence joins TRBV20-1 and TRBJ2-7; 9 bases are a match to TRBD2. CDR3 length: 12 residues. The trim removed 7 bases at V and 3 bases at J, leaving 4 bases unmatched. Germline V gene data show CDR1 as DFQATT and CDR2 as SNEGSKA (reference sequence). The CDR3 sequence is CSVREGVYEQYF. CDR3 DNA sequence: TGCAGTGTGCGGGAGGGGGTCTACGAGCAGTACTTC.

Turning to this clonotype: Just one base apart from a much larger clone, this may be a read error. This sequence joins TRBV5-7 and TRBJ2-3, with D uncertain. TRBV5-7 carries the ORF label, with uncertain function. Between the trimmed V and J ends, which lost 8 bases and 6 bases, there was a span of 22 bases. The CDR3 runs 15 residues. CDR3 region: CARSLGNLGADTQYF. CDR3 in DNA: TGTGCCAGGAGCCTGGGGAACCTAGGAGCTGATACGCAGTATTTT.

This clonotype was seen more than once but under ten times. The genes are TRBV6-1 and TRBJ2-7; TRBD1 matches 8 bases. CDR3 length equals 15 residues. CDR1 is MNHNS and CDR2 is SASEGT in the germline V gene. Germline trimming cut 5 bases from V and 4 bases from J; bases unmatched to any gene: 10. CDR3 region: CASSRGQGREYEQYF. The CDR3 nucleotides are TGTGCCAGCAGTAGAGGACAGGGAAGGGAGTACGAGCAGTACTTC.

In its sample, this clonotype was seen many times. V gene TRBV29-1 combines with J gene TRBJ1-5; possible D gene TRBD1, 6 bases. The length of the CDR3 is 13 residues. The V gene lost 4 bases and the J gene lost 6 bases, with 13 bases spanning the gap. The germline gives CDR1 SQVTM, CDR2 ANQGSEA. CDR3 loop: CSVGGGAGQPQHF. Here the CDR3 DNA reads TGCAGCGTTGGTGGGGGGGCCGGTCAGCCCCAGCATTTT.

This clonotype was counted at least ten times. The chain employs TRBV3-1 and TRBJ2-1; 11 bases are shared with TRBD2. Germline CDR1 is LGHDT and CDR2 is YNNKEL (reference sequence). This CDR3 has 20 residues. The trim removed 4 bases at V and 2 bases at J, leaving 16 bases unmatched. In nucleotides, the CDR3 is TGTGCCAGCAGCCCGAGGCCGCGACTAGCGGGATCAAACGCCTACAATGAGCAGTTCTTC. It encodes CASSPRPRLAGSNAYNEQFF.

This clonotype appeared many times. This chain uses TRBV10-3 with TRBJ2-3; perhaps D is TRBD1 or TRBD2 (5 bases each). Germline CDR1 is ENHRY and CDR2 is SYGVKD. This CDR3 has 14 residues. Trimming cost V 6 bases and J 0 bases, with 10 bases left between them. For the CDR3, the DNA is TGTGCCATCAGGGGGGTCCCGAGCACAGATACGCAGTATTTT. It specifies CAIRGVPSTDTQYF.

Note on this clonotype: A much larger clonotype is one base distant, so this may be a read error. The V and J genes are TRBV12-3 or TRBV12-4 and TRBJ2-1, with TRBD2 as a possible D gene (5 bases). This CDR3 has 16 amino acids. CDR3 nucleotide sequence: TGTGCCAGCGGTTTAGCGCTCGCTAGTCGGAGCAATGAGCAGTTCTTC. Its protein product is CASGLALASRSNEQFF.

This clonotype was counted between two and nine times. Mismatch with germline at one junction end may stem from a read error. The chain employs TRBV25-1 and TRBJ2-1; either TRBD1 or TRBD2 may supply D (5 bases each). Germline CDR1 MGHDK, CDR2 SYGVNS. The CDR3 runs 13 residues. The DNA of the CDR3 is TGTGCCAGCAGCGTCACCGGGACCCCGACGTCCCACTTC. It yields the protein CASSVTGTPTSHF.

This rearrangement joins TRBV5-1 to TRBJ1-2, with 7 bases matching TRBD1. Per germline, CDR1 SGHRS and CDR2 YFSETQ. Unmatched junction bases numbered 8, after V lost 2 bases and J lost 4 bases. The CDR3 extends over 15 amino acids. The CDR3 protein is CASSFSLDRVYGYTF. For the CDR3, the DNA is TGCGCCAGCAGCTTTTCCCTCGACAGGGTCTATGGCTACACCTTC.

This chain joins TRBV5-1 and TRBJ2-5; weak D call: TRBD1 (6 bases). The V end was cut by 4 bases, the J end by 2 bases, with 12 bases between. This CDR3 has 14 residues. Germline V gene sequence: CDR1 SGHRS, CDR2 YFSETQ. The chain's CDR3 is CASSLRGPQETQYF. CDR3 DNA sequence: TGCGCCAGCAGCCTCAGGGGTCCACAAGAGACCCAGTACTTC.

This clonotype was counted ten times or more. This chain connects TRBV5-1 to TRBJ2-1; no clear D. CDR3 size: 15 residues. The germline V and J ends were trimmed by 3 bases and 0 bases, with 10 bases remaining between them. Germline CDR1 and CDR2: SGHRS and YFSETQ. CDR3 bases: TGCGCCAGCAGCTATGACTGGAGCTCCTACAATGAGCAGTTCTTC. Protein sequence: CASSYDWSSYNEQFF. Based on the CDR3 plus reference TRBV5-1 and TRBJ2-1, the full variable domain is KAGVTQTPRYLIKTRGQQVTLSCSPISGHRSVSWYQQTPGQGLQFLFEYFSETQRNKGNFPGRFSGRQFSNSRSEMNVSTLELGDSALYLCASSYDWSSYNEQFFGPGTRLTVL.

CDR3 loop: CSARKSRDRVMEGYTF. CDR3 DNA: TGCAGTGCTAGAAAGTCCCGGGACAGGGTCATGGAAGGCTACACCTTC. V is TRBV20-1 and J is TRBJ1-2, with TRBD1 matching over 9 bases. The CDR3 totals 16 residues. Germline trimming cut 2 bases from V and 8 bases from J; bases unmatched to any gene: 15. CDR1 is DFQATT, CDR2 SNEGSKA, per germline (reference sequence).

The V gene is TRBV19, the J gene TRBJ2-5; perhaps TRBD2 as D (6 bases). V was pared by 2 bases and J by 2 bases, with 12 bases between. From germline, CDR1 is LNHDA and CDR2 SQIVND (reference sequence). This CDR3 region has 15 residues. CDR3 residues: CASSISSGTQETQYF. The CDR3 bases are TGTGCCAGTAGTATATCCTCCGGGACTCAAGAGACCCAGTACTTC.

The chain couples TRBV6-1 to TRBJ2-3; a weak D match, TRBD2 (6 bases). CDR3 length: 13 residues. Deletions cut 1 base from V and 6 bases from J, with 8 bases between. CDR1 is MNHNS and CDR2 is SASEGT in the germline V gene. The CDR3 nucleotides read TGTGCCAGCAGTGAAGTACGGGGGGATACGCAGTATTTT. It translates to CASSEVRGDTQYF.

The chain uses TRBV6-1 and TRBJ2-1; D might be TRBD2 (9 bases). The ends were cut back, 8 bases at V and 7 bases at J, with 24 bases in the middle. CDR1 MNHNS and CDR2 SASEGT come from the germline V gene. The CDR3 contains 16 residues. CDR3 region: CASSPGGGRARNEQFF. In DNA, the CDR3 is TGTGCCAGCTCTCCAGGGGGCGGGAGGGCCCGGAATGAGCAGTTCTTC.

This clonotype showed up many times. The rearrangement uses TRBV6-5 and TRBJ2-5; D is unresolved. V was pared by 0 bases and J by 5 bases, with 4 bases between. CDR1 and CDR2 (germline): MNHEY, SVGAGI. This CDR3 is 12 amino acids long. CDR3 in amino acids: CASSYSGETQYF. DNA for the CDR3: TGTGCCAGCAGTTACTCTGGGGAGACCCAGTACTTC.

About this clonotype: Its ends do not fully match the called genes, so a read error is possible. This sequence joins TRBV15 and TRBJ2-3, with a possible D match to TRBD1 (6 bases). CDR1 and CDR2 from the germline V gene are LNHNV and YYDKDF (reference sequence). This CDR3 contains 13 residues. The CDR3 DNA reads TGTGCCACCAGCAGAGATTCAGTTCAACCAGGGGATTTT. This gives the protein CATSRDSVQPGDF.

CDR3 loop: CSATGTRSTDTQYF. As DNA, the CDR3 is TGCAGTGCAACCGGGACTAGAAGCACAGATACGCAGTATTTT. V is TRBV20-1 and J is TRBJ2-3; 8 bases fit TRBD2. This CDR3 comprises 14 residues. Trimming removed 6 bases from V and 0 bases from J; junction bases left unmatched: 5. Germline V gene lookup returns CDR1 DFQATT and CDR2 SNEGSKA (reference sequence).

The chain has TRBV29-1 and TRBJ2-6; D is unclear. The CDR3 length is 14 residues. V lost 3 bases and J lost 4, with 10 bases in between. Per the germline V gene, CDR1 is SQVTM and CDR2 is ANQGSEA. The CDR3 sequence is CSVDPFPGANVLTF. CDR3 sequence (DNA): TGCAGCGTTGATCCGTTCCCCGGGGCCAACGTCCTGACTTTC. Based on the CDR3 plus reference TRBV29-1 and TRBJ2-6, the full variable domain is SAVISQKPSRDICQRGTSLTIQCQVDSQVTMMFWYRQQPGQSLTLIATANQGSEATYESGFVIDKFPISRPNLTFSTLTVSNMSPEDSSIYLCSVDPFPGANVLTFGAGSRLTVL.

In nucleotides, the CDR3 is TGTGCCAGCGCAAGAGAAGAGACCCAGTACTTC. Its translation is CASAREETQYF. V usage is TRBV12-3 or TRBV12-4 and J usage is TRBJ2-5; D remains ambiguous. Trimming took 8 bases from V and 3 from J, leaving 7 bases between them. The CDR3 consists of 11 residues.

This clonotype was seen repeatedly, ten times or more. V usage is TRBV28 and J usage is TRBJ1-1, with 7 bases fitting TRBD1. Per the germline V gene, CDR1 is MDHEN and CDR2 is SYDVKM. The CDR3 is 13 amino acids. V was clipped by 5 bases and J by 7 bases; unmatched bases: 7. CDR3 DNA: TGTGCCAGCAGTCCCTTCGACAGGGTTGAAGCTTTCTTT. This translates into CASSPFDRVEAFF.